One and the same sample provided the 3 T cell receptor beta chains below, sequenced in a study of beta chain features in type 1 diabetes. Every bit of the isolated RNA underwent reverse transcription, so sequencing read expressed TCRB transcripts. The table came from immunoSEQ multiplex PCR; TCRdb's copy has only in-frame clones and leaves some out. Counted here are roughly 140,000 clones, approximately 8.1% occurring once; the ten biggest clones make up around 0.65%. Sequencing used central memory CD4+ T cells from blood. These receptors were taken from a man aged 18 to 30 in good health.

This clone was counted only a few times. The DNA of the CDR3 is TGTGCCAGCACTGGGGGGTACACTGAAGCTTTCTTT. Encoded protein: CASTGGYTEAFF. V gene TRBV28 combines with J gene TRBJ1-1; D is perhaps TRBD1 (5 bases). Trimming took off 7 bases at V and 3 bases at J, with 9 bases between the two ends. Germline loops: CDR1 MDHEN, CDR2 SYDVKM. The CDR3 is 12 amino acids.

This clone showed up many times. V gene TRBV28 combines with J gene TRBJ1-2, with D tentatively TRBD1 (5 bases). V lost 8 bases to trimming and J lost 6 bases, with 16 bases between them. The CDR3 is 13 residues long. The germline V gene has CDR1 MDHEN and CDR2 SYDVKM. In nucleotides, the CDR3 is TGTGCCAGCGGAAGGGGCAGAGGAAATGGCTACACCTTC. Its protein is CASGRGRGNGYTF.

This clone was seen only a few times. The chain has TRBV7-2 and TRBJ1-5; 9 bases match TRBD1. The trim removed 1 base at V and 4 bases at J, leaving 2 bases unmatched. The CDR3 consists of 15 residues. Per germline, CDR1 SGHTA and CDR2 FQGNSA. In DNA form, the CDR3 reads TGTGCCAGCAGCTTAGGAGGGACAGGGAATCAGCCCCAGCATTTT. It codes for CASSLGGTGNQPQHF.